The T cell receptor (beta chain) described here comes from a study of T cells in Graves' hyperthyroidism and ophthalmopathy (dated by TCRdb to the late 2010s). Turning to the overall study: Peripheral blood was sampled at the time of initial diagnosis, prior to any treatment. To identify TCR V-J signatures that set the groups apart, the researchers used a discovery cohort of 100 patients, made up of 40 to 45 with Graves' ophthalmopathy and 57 with stable Graves' hyperthyroidism. Prospective prediction of ophthalmopathy was tested in an independent validation cohort consisting of about 20 hyperthyroidism patients and around 17 patients who later progressed to ophthalmopathy. The 100 or so discovery patients were divided at random into training and test sets in a 7:3 ratio. The study also compared thyroid tissue and blood T-cell repertoires from about six Graves' hyperthyroidism patients. Once sampling was done, hyperthyroidism patients were given methimazole at a starting dose of 30 mg daily, whereas ophthalmopathy patients were given high-dose intravenous methylprednisolone. According to the paper, TCR Vbeta CDR3 sequencing was carried out on 120 to 150 peripheral blood samples, which came from around 43 ophthalmopathy, 75 or so hyperthyroidism and roughly 17 progressor patients. Study-level results and caveats: During validation, the model predicted progression to ophthalmopathy a median of around 7 months ahead of onset, with just under 71% sensitivity and about 75% specificity. A 13 V-J signature model separated ophthalmopathy from stable hyperthyroidism, with roughly 88% sensitivity and roughly 84% specificity in cross-validation and 80%/75% in testing. No statistical method was used to fix the sample size in advance, and group allocation was not hidden from the investigators. Blood samples also contained most of the expanded thyroid clonotypes (frequency above 0.001), which suggests that blood repertoires may reflect thyroid immune responses.

This clonotype was seen at least ten times. Its target antigen remains unknown. No much larger clone exists at a distance of one base, and base qualities are not known. Amplification of TCR beta CDR3 regions was carried out from RNA transcripts. The first round of RT-PCR for the TCR CDR3 was performed with the HTBI primer set and the Qiagen OneStep RT-PCR kit. The libraries were constructed in a second round of multiplex PCR and then size-selected and purified. The libraries were sequenced on an Illumina HiSeq2000 using paired-end 100 bp reads. Per the source publication's procedure: SOAPnuke was used to process the raw data, with reads discarded if the reads contained adapters or uncalled bases, had a mean Phred below 15, or lacked an exact constant-primer or identifier match. COPE v1.2.5 was used to merge high-quality paired reads, and clonotypes were defined as unique nucleotide sequences. Clonotypes were aligned to IMGT TRBV, TRBD and TRBJ reference segments using MiTCR v1.1. Only V-J combinations with frequency above 0.0001, covering approximately 99% of repertoires, were analysed. A TCS score was defined as the ratio between F50 (clonal expansion) and ExV (chaos), using BLOSUM62-based TCRdist between CDR3 peptides within each V-J. Welch's t-statistics and random forest reduced around 550 V-J features to 10 to 15, which were used in a naive Bayes classifier (R e1071). The public reads were reanalyzed by TCRdb: fastp trimming at Q25, MiXCR alignment, in-frame beta chains only. Each CDR3 protein gets just one entry, which takes the most common genes and DNA from the rows behind it. V and J calls and clone size were set by TCRdb, not the authors. The sample table shows about 710,000 distinct CDR3 sequences, and less than 20% are seen once. 8.4% of the sample is taken by the ten largest.

CDR1 and CDR2 are read off the germline V gene as KGHSH and LQKENI. The CDR3 holds 14 amino acids from the cysteine to the phenylalanine. Only the CDR3 DNA is retained, 42 bases long and in frame from the first base. V is cut by 6 bases and J by 0 bases, and the space between the germline ends is 12 bases. A patient counted as having stable Graves' hyperthyroidism if no progression to ophthalmopathy occurred over 18 months of follow-up. Hyperthyroidism patients were newly diagnosed, with disease duration under 2 months, and aged 18 to 65 years. The study excluded patients with uncontrolled infections, other autoimmune diseases, pregnancy or lactation. Diagnoses were based on clinical symptoms, serum thyroxine and TRAb, thyroid ultrasound and orbital computed tomography. PBMCs were separated from approximately 9.9 ml of fresh peripheral blood using Ficoll-Paque density gradient centrifugation. Total RNA was extracted using Trizol reagent, and RNA quality was assessed on an Agilent 2100 Bioanalyzer.

This sequence originates from a man between 18 and 29 years old with Graves' hyperthyroidism. The sequenced sample was blood. The chain couples TRBV18 to TRBJ2-7, with TRBD1 tentatively as D gene (6 bases match). The CDR3 sequence is CASSGTLSSYEQYF. The nucleotides are TGTGCCAGCTCCGGGACATTAAGCTCCTACGAGCAGTACTTC.